The 17 T cell receptor beta chains below were found in one sample sequenced in a study of technical replicates of blood from a handful of donors. TCRdb keeps only in-frame clones here, not all; method: immunoSEQ multiplex PCR. The sample consists of some 76,000 clones, around 94% of them appearing once. The sample was T cells isolated from PBMCs. The receptor source for this set is a human donor in good health.

This clone occurred a few times. This chain joins TRBV6-1 and TRBJ1-1; the D is unclear. CDR1 MNHNS and CDR2 SASEGT come from the germline V gene. V lost 5 bases and J 7 bases, leaving 11 bases between the germline ends. This CDR3 spans 12 amino acids. CDR3 nucleotide sequence: TGTGCCAGCAGTTCTTGGGGAGGTGAAGCTTTCTTT. It encodes CASSSWGGEAFF.

This clone appeared once. This chain joins TRBV4-1 and TRBJ1-2, with 8 bases that match TRBD1. The CDR3 runs to 18 residues. Germline CDR1 and CDR2: MGHRA and YSYEKL. V shed 4 bases and J 0 bases; nucleotides not matched to a gene: 13. The CDR3 DNA sequence: TGCGCCAGCAGCCGGTCGAACAGGGGGGTCTTAGCTAACTATGGCTACACCTTC. Translated: CASSRSNRGVLANYGYTF.

The V call is TRBV19, the J call TRBJ2-4; D is possibly TRBD2 (5 bases). CDR1 and CDR2 from the germline V gene are LNHDA and SQIVND (reference sequence). V gave up 3 bases and J gave up 0 bases, with 15 bases separating them. The CDR3 consists of 17 residues. CDR3 nucleotide sequence: TGTGCCAGTAGTATGCGGGCCCTTAATCTAGCCAAAAACATTCAGTACTTC. Amino acid sequence: CASSMRALNLAKNIQYF.

This chain joins TRBV19 and TRBJ1-4; 7 nucleotides agree with TRBD1. This CDR3 spans 14 amino acids. Germline loops: CDR1 LNHDA, CDR2 SQIVND (reference sequence). Trimming at V came to 5 bases and at J to 8 bases, leaving 8 bases not matched to a gene. CDR3 sequence reads: CASSLGQDGEKLFF. CDR3 in DNA: TGTGCCAGTAGTCTCGGACAGGACGGGGAAAAACTGTTTTTT.

This clone showed up just a few times. This chain links TRBV7-6 with TRBJ1-5; a weak D match, TRBD1 (6 bases). The ends were cut back, 1 base at V and 5 bases at J, with 9 bases in the middle. This CDR3 has 14 amino acids. Germline V CDR1 and CDR2: SGHVS, FNYEAQ. CDR3 protein: CASSLVSGDQPQHF. CDR3 nucleotides: TGTGCCAGCAGCTTAGTCTCAGGGGATCAGCCCCAGCATTTT.

This chain uses TRBV10-3 with TRBJ1-2; the D is unclear. Germline loops: CDR1 ENHRY, CDR2 SYGVKD. This CDR3 spans 14 amino acids. V dropped 2 bases and J dropped 6 bases, with 13 bases sitting between them. The CDR3 reads CAISETAGLNGYTF. The CDR3, as DNA: TGTGCCATCAGTGAGACCGCAGGATTAAATGGCTACACCTTC.

The chain uses TRBV9 and TRBJ2-7, with a tentative D call TRBD2 (7 bases). Germline lookup yields CDR1 SGDLS and CDR2 YYNGEE. Trimming took 0 bases from V and 4 from J, leaving 11 bases between them. This CDR3 contains 14 residues. CDR3: CASSVEGGGYEQYF. The CDR3, as DNA: TGTGCCAGCAGCGTAGAAGGGGGGGGGTACGAGCAGTACTTC.

The chain uses TRBV6-1 and TRBJ2-5; 14 nucleotides agree with TRBD2. The CDR3 contains 16 residues. With V trimmed by 4 bases and J by 5 bases, 6 bases remained unmatched. Germline assignment: CDR1 MNHNS and CDR2 SASEGT. The CDR3 DNA reads TGTGCCAGCAGTGTCCCGGGACTAGCGGGAGTGGAGACCCAGTACTTC. Translated, it gives CASSVPGLAGVETQYF.

The chain uses TRBV11-2 and TRBJ1-2; 12 nucleotides line up with TRBD1. The CDR3 is 17 amino acids. V dropped 2 bases and J dropped 4; count of bases not matched to a gene: 8. Germline values: CDR1 SGHAT, CDR2 FQNNGV. CDR3 DNA sequence: TGTGCCAGCAGCTTATCAATAGCGGGACAGGGGGCCTATGGCTACACCTTC. Protein product: CASSLSIAGQGAYGYTF. The complete variable domain, with remaining parts taken from reference TRBV11-2 and TRBJ1-2, reads EAGVAQSPRYKIIEKRQSVAFWCNPISGHATLYWYQQILGQGPKLLIQFQNNGVVDDSQLPKDRFSAERLKGVDSTLKIQPAKLEDSAVYLCASSLSIAGQGAYGYTFGSGTRLTVV.

This clone was recorded once. V is TRBV9 and J is TRBJ2-2; D might be TRBD1 (5 bases). This CDR3 has 16 residues. The germline V gene has CDR1 SGDLS and CDR2 YYNGEE. V was shortened by 1 base and J by 0 bases, with 10 bases between the two germline ends. The CDR3 is CASSVYQGSNTGELFF. DNA for the CDR3: TGTGCCAGCAGCGTATACCAGGGATCGAACACCGGGGAGCTGTTTTTT.

The chain employs TRBV10-3 and TRBJ2-7, with 7 positions matching TRBD2. Germline-derived CDR1 and CDR2 are ENHRY and SYGVKD. The CDR3 consists of 15 residues. The junction had 5 bases not matched to a gene; V was cut back by 0 bases and J by 3 bases. CDR3 region: CAISESKREFYEQYF. For the CDR3, the DNA is TGTGCCATCAGTGAGTCAAAGCGGGAATTCTACGAGCAGTACTTC.

The chain couples TRBV6-1 to TRBJ2-3, with D perhaps TRBD1 (5 bases). With 3 bases removed from V and 5 bases from J, the gap between germline ends came to 12 bases. This CDR3 contains 14 residues. Looked up from germline, CDR1 is MNHNS and CDR2 is SASEGT. The CDR3, as DNA: TGTGCCAGCAGTGATAGGGGCATCAGAGATACGCAGTATTTT. It yields the protein CASSDRGIRDTQYF.

The genes are TRBV6-4 and TRBJ1-2; weak D call: TRBD1 (5 bases). The CDR3 loop spans 16 amino acids. The germline gives CDR1 MRHNA, CDR2 SNTAGT. V was cut by 2 bases and J by 0 bases, with 13 bases left in between. CDR3 DNA sequence: TGTGCCAGCAGTGACGGGGGGTCAGATCCTAACTATGGCTACACCTTC. Protein sequence: CASSDGGSDPNYGYTF.

This clone was detected only once. The J gene is TRBJ2-7, the V gene TRBV29-1, with TRBD2 matching 8 bases. The CDR3 totals 13 residues. J gave up 9 bases and V 2 bases, and 9 bases lay outside the gene matches. Germline V gene sequence: CDR1 SQVTM, CDR2 ANQGSEA. Here the CDR3 reads CSVERGGVGRQYF. CDR3 nucleotides: TGCAGCGTTGAACGGGGGGGGGTAGGACGGCAGTACTTC.

The chain is built from TRBV2 and TRBJ1-5; D call uncertain. Looked up from germline, CDR1 is SNHLY and CDR2 is FYNNEI. V dropped 7 bases and J dropped 3 bases, with 7 bases sitting between them. CDR3 length equals 12 residues. CDR3 sequence (DNA): TGTGCCAGCACGACTTTCAATCAGCCCCAGCATTTT. This encodes CASTTFNQPQHF.

The chain employs TRBV27 and TRBJ2-1; D is perhaps TRBD1 (5 bases). Germline CDR1 and CDR2: MNHEY and SMNVEV (reference sequence). The CDR3 length is 13 residues. The germline V and J ends were trimmed by 2 bases and 7 bases, with 9 bases remaining between them. CDR3 sequence reads: CASSLTDSNEQFF. The CDR3, as DNA: TGTGCCAGCAGTTTAACCGACAGTAATGAGCAGTTCTTC.

The chain combines TRBV30 with TRBJ2-7; TRBD1 matches 9 bases. J lost 4 bases, V lost 5 bases, and 6 bases had no gene match. The CDR3 extends over 13 amino acids. CDR1 is GTSNPN and CDR2 is SVGIG in the germline V gene (reference sequence). The DNA for the CDR3 is TGTGCCTGGGACCCCGGGACAGGGTACGAGCAGTACTTC. Translating gives CAWDPGTGYEQYF.